Sequencing of this TCR beta chain was carried out in a study of T cells in narcolepsy. Study-wide context: Patients with NT1 or NT2 and healthy control donors were enrolled.

The CDR3 is 11 residues long. Per the germline V gene, CDR1 is SEHNR and CDR2 is FQNEAQ (reference sequence). The repertoire was sequenced with immunoSEQ multiplex PCR; TCRdb's copy has only in-frame clones and lacks some. Here the sample spans about 30,000 clones, over 80% being singletons. Regarding the study as a whole: HCRT-specific and TRIB2-specific autoreactive clonotypes appeared among same-patient CSF and blood CD4+ clonotypes. Reportedly, autoreactive clonotypes were serially detected in patients' blood but not controls'.

Concerning this clone: The antigen is not known. An end of the junction does not agree with germline; a read error may underlie this.

Sequencing input: CD45RA- memory CD4+ T cells from PBMCs. The chain carries TRBV7-9 and TRBJ2-7, with TRBD1 matching 10 bases. The receptor's source is a human donor with narcolepsy. The DNA of the CDR3 is TGTGCCAGCAGCTTTGGGACAGGGGAATTCTTC. Translation gives CASSFGTGEFF.